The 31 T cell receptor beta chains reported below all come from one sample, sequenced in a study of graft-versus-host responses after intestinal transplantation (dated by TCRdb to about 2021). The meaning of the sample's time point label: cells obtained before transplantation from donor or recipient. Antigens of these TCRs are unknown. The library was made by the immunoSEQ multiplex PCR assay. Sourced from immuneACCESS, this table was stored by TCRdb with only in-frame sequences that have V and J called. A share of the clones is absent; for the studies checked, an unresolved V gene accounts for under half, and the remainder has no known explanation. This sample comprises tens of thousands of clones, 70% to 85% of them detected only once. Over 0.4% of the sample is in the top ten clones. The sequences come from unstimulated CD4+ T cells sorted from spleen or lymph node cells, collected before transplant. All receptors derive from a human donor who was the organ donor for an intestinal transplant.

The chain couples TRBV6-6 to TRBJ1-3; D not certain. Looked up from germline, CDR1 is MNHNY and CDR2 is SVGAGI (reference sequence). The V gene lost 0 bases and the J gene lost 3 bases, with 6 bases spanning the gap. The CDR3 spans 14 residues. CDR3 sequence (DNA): TGTGCCAGCAGTTACTCAACCATTGGAAACACCATATATTTT. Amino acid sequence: CASSYSTIGNTIYF.

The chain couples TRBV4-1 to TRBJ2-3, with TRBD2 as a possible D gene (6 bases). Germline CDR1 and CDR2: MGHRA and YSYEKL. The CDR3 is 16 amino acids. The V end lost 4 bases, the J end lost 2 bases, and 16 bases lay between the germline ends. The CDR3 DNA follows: TGCGCCAGCAGCCTCCAGGACGGGACTCCCACAGATACGCAGTATTTT. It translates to CASSLQDGTPTDTQYF.

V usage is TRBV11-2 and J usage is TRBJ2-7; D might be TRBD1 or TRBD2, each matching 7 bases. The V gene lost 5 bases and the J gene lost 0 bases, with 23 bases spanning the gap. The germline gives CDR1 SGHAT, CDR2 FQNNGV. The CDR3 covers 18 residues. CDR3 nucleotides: TGTGCCAGCAGCACCAGATCCAGCGGGGACAGTAGCTCCTACGAGCAGTACTTC. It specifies CASSTRSSGDSSSYEQYF.

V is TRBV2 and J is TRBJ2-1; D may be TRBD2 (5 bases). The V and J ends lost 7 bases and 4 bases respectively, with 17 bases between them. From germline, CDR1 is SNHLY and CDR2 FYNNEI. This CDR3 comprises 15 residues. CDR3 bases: TGTGCCAGCATCGAAGGTGGGAGAACTTACAATGAGCAGTTCTTC. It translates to CASIEGGRTYNEQFF.

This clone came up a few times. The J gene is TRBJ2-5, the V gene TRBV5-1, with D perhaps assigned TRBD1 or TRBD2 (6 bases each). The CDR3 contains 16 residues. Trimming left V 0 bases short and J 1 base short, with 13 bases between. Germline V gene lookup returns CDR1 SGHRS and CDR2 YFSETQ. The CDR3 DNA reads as TGCGCCAGCAGCTTGGGGGGCGGGGACACCCAAGAGACCCAGTACTTC. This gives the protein CASSLGGGDTQETQYF.

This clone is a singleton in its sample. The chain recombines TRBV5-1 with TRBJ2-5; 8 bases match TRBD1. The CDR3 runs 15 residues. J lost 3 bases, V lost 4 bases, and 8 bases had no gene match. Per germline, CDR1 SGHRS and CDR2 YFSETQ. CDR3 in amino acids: CASSRSGQGKETQYF. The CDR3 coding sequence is TGCGCCAGCAGCCGCTCCGGACAGGGCAAAGAGACCCAGTACTTC.

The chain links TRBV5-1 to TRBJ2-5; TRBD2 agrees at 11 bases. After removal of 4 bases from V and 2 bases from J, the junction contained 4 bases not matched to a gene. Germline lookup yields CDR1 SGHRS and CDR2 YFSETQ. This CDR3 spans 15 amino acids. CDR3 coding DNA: TGCGCCAGCAGCCGACTAGCGGGGCGACAAGAGACCCAGTACTTC. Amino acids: CASSRLAGRQETQYF.

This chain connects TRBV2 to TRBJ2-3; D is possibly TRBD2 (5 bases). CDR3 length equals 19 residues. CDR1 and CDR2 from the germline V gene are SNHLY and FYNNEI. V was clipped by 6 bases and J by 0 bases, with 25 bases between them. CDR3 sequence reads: CASSGPMSGGHSSTDTQYF. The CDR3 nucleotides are TGTGCCAGCAGCGGTCCCATGAGCGGAGGCCACAGTAGCACAGATACGCAGTATTTT.

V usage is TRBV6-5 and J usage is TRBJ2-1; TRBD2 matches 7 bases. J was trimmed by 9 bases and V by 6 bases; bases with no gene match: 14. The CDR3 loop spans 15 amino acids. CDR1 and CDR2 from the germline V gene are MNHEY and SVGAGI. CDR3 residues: CASRQLARIDGEQFF. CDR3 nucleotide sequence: TGTGCCAGCAGGCAACTAGCGCGTATAGACGGTGAGCAGTTCTTC.

The DNA of the CDR3 is TGTGCCAGCAGTGAATTAACTAATCCCCTCTACGAGCAGTACTTC. As protein: CASSELTNPLYEQYF. V and J are TRBV2 and TRBJ2-7; unclear D gene. The V gene lost 2 bases and the J gene lost 3 bases, with 14 bases spanning the gap. CDR3 length: 15 amino acids. Germline CDR1 SNHLY, CDR2 FYNNEI.

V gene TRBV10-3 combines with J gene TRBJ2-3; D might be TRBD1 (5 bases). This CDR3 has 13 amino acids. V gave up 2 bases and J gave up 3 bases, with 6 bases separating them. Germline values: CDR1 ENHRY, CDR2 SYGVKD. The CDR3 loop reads CAISEQGTDTQYF. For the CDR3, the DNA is TGTGCCATCAGTGAGCAGGGAACAGATACGCAGTATTTT.

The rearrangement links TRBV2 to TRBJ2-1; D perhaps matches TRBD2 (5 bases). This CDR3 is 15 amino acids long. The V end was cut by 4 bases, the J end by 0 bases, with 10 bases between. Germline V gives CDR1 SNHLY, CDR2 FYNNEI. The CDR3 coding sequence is TGTGCCAGCAGTGGGCTAACTAGCTCCTACAATGAGCAGTTCTTC. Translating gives CASSGLTSSYNEQFF.

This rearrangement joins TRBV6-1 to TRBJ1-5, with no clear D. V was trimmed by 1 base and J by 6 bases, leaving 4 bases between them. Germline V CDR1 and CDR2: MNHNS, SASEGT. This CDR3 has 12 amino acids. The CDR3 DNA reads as TGTGCCAGCAGTGAAGTAACTCAGCCCCAGCATTTT. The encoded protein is CASSEVTQPQHF.

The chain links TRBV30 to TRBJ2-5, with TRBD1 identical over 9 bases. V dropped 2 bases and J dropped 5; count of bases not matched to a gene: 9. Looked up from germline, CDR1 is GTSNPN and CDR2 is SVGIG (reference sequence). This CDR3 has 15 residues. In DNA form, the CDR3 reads TGTGCCTGGAGTAAACAGGGGGCGAGTAGGGAGACCCAGTACTTC. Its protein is CAWSKQGASRETQYF.

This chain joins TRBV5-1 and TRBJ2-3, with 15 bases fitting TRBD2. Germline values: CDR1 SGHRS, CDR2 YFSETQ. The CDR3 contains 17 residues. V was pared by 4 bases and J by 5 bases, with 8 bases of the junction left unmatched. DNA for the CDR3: TGCGCCAGCAGCCACGGACTAGCGGGAGGGTTGGGAGATACGCAGTATTTT. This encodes CASSHGLAGGLGDTQYF.

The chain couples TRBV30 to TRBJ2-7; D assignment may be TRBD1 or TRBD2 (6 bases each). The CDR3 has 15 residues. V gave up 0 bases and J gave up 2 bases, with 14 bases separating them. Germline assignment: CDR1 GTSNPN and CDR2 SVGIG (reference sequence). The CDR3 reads CAWSVGGAGAYEQYF. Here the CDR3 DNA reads TGTGCCTGGAGTGTAGGAGGGGCAGGGGCCTACGAGCAGTACTTC.

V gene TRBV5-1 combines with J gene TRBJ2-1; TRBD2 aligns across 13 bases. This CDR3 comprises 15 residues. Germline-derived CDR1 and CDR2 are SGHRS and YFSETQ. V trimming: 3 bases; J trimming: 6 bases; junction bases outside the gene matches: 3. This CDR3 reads CASSWTSGSFNEQFF. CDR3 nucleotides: TGCGCCAGCAGCTGGACTAGCGGGAGTTTCAATGAGCAGTTCTTC.

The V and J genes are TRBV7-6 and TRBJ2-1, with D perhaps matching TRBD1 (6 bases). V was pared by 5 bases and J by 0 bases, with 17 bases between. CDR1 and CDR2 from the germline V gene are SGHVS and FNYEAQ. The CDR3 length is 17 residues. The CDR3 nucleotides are TGTGCCAGCAGCCCTCGGTGGCAGGGGAGCTCCTACAATGAGCAGTTCTTC. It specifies CASSPRWQGSSYNEQFF.

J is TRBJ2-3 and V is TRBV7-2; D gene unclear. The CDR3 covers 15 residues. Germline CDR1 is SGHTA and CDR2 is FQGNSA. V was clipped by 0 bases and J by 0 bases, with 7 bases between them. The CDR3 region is CASSLAHGSTDTQYF. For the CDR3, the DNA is TGTGCCAGCAGCTTAGCGCACGGGAGCACAGATACGCAGTATTTT.

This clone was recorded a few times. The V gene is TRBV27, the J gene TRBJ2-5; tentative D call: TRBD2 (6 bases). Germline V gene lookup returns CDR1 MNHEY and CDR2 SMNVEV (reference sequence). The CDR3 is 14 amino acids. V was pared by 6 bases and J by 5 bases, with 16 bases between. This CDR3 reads CASSNIGSRETQYF. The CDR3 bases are TGTGCCAGCAGCAACATCGGGAGTCGGGAGACCCAGTACTTC.

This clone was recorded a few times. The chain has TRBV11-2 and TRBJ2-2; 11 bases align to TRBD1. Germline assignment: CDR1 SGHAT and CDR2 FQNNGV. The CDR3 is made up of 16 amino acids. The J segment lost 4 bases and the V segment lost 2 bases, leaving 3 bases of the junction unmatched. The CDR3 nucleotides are TGTGCCAGCAGCTTATGGGGGACAGGGGGCACCGGGGAGCTGTTTTTT. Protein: CASSLWGTGGTGELFF.

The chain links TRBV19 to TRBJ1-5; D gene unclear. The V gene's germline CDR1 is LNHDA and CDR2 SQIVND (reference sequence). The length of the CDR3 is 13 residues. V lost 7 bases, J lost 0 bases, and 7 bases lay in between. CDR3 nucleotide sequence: TGTGCCAGTAACGGGGATAGCAATCAGCCCCAGCATTTT. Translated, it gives CASNGDSNQPQHF.

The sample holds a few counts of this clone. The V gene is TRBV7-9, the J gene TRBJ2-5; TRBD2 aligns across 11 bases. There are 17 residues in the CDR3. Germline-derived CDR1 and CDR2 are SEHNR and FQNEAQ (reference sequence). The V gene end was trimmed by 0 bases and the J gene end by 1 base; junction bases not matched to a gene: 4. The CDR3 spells CASSLALAGGPQETQYF. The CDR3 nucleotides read TGTGCCAGCAGCTTAGCGTTAGCGGGGGGGCCCCAAGAGACCCAGTACTTC.

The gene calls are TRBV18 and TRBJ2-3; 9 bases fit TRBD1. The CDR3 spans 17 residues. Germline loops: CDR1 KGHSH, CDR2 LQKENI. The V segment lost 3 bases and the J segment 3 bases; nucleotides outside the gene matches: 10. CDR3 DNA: TGTGCCAGCTCACCCAAACCCCCCGGGACAGGGACAGATACGCAGTATTTT. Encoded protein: CASSPKPPGTGTDTQYF.

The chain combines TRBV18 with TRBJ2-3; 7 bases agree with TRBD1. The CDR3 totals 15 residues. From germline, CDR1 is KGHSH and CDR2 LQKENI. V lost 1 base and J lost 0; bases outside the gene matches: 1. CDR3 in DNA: TGTGCCAGCTCACCACAGGGGGCTAGCACAGATACGCAGTATTTT. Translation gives CASSPQGASTDTQYF.

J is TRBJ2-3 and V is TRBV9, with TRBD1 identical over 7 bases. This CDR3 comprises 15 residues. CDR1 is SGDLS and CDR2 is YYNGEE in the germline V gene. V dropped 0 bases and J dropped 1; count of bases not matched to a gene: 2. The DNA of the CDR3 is TGTGCCAGCAGCGTAGCAACAGGGGGCACAGATACGCAGTATTTT. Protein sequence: CASSVATGGTDTQYF.

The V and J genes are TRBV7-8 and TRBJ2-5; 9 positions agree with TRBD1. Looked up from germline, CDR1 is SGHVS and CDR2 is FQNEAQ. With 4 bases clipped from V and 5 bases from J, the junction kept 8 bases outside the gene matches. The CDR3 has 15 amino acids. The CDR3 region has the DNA TGTGCCAGCAGCTGGGACAGGGTATTGGGTGAGACCCAGTACTTC. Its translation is CASSWDRVLGETQYF. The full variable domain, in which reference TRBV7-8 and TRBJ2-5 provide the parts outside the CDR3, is GAGVSQSPRYKVAKRGQDVALRCDPISGHVSLFWYQQALGQGPEFLTYFQNEAQLDKSGLPSDRFFAERPEGSVSTLKIQRTQQEDSAVYLCASSWDRVLGETQYFGPGTRLLVL.

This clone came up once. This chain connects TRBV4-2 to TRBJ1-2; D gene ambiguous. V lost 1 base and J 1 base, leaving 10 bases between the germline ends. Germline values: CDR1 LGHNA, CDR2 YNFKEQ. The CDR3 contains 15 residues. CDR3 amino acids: CASSQVEKLNYGYTF. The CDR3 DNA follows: TGTGCCAGCAGCCAAGTAGAAAAACTTAACTATGGCTACACCTTC.

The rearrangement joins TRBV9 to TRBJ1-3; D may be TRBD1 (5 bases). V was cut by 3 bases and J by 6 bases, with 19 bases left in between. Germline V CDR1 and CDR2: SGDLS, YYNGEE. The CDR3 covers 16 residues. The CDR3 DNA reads TGTGCCAGCAGCGGCTGGGGCGAAAGGAGGGAAAACACCATATATTTT. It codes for CASSGWGERRENTIYF.

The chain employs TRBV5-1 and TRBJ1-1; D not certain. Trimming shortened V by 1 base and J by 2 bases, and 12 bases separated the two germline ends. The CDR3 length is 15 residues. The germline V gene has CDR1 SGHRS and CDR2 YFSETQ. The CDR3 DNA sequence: TGCGCCAGCAGCTTGAGTGGACCCTATAACACTGAAGCTTTCTTT. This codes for CASSLSGPYNTEAFF. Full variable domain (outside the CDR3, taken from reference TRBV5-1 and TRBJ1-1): KAGVTQTPRYLIKTRGQQVTLSCSPISGHRSVSWYQQTPGQGLQFLFEYFSETQRNKGNFPGRFSGRQFSNSRSEMNVSTLELGDSALYLCASSLSGPYNTEAFFGQGTRLTVV.

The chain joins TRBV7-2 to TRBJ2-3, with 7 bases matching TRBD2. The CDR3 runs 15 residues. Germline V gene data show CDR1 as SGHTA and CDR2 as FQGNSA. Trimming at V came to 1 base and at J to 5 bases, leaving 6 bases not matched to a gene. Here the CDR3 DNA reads TGTGCCAGCAGCTTAGGGTCGGGGGGTGGAGATACGCAGTATTTT. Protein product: CASSLGSGGGDTQYF.